The 5 T cell receptor beta chains presented below share a single source sample, sequenced in a study of T cells in Graves' hyperthyroidism and ophthalmopathy. There were TCR beta CDR3 regions amplified from RNA transcripts. HTBI primers were the set used in a first-round RT-PCR of the TCR CDR3. One entry per CDR3 protein, called by TCRdb with MiXCR from the multiplex PCR reads. The sample yields some 620,000 distinct CDR3 sequences, roughly 17% seen once. Material: blood. Receptor source: a woman aged 25-40 years with Graves' hyperthyroidism.

The gene calls are TRBV29-1 and TRBJ2-2; D is unclear. Germline values: CDR1 SQVTM, CDR2 ANQGSEA. This CDR3 contains 13 residues. Trimming stripped 1 base from V and 1 base from J, with 4 bases between. In DNA form, the CDR3 reads TGCAGCGTTGAAGGGTGGAACACCGGGGAGCTGTTTTTT. It yields the protein CSVEGWNTGELFF.

This clonotype was seen more than once but under ten times. V gene TRBV29-1 combines with J gene TRBJ2-1, with D uncertain. The CDR3 covers 10 residues. The V gene lost 4 bases and the J gene lost 12 bases, with 10 bases spanning the gap. The germline gives CDR1 SQVTM, CDR2 ANQGSEA. In DNA form, the CDR3 reads TGCAGCGTTGTTGTAAGACGGCAGTTCTTC. Translated, it gives CSVVVRRQFF.

This clonotype showed up just a few times. This chain joins TRBV10-3 and TRBJ2-7; a possible D gene is TRBD2 (7 bases). V was cut by 6 bases and J by 4 bases, with 10 bases left in between. The CDR3 is made up of 12 amino acids. CDR1 and CDR2 (germline): ENHRY, SYGVKD. The CDR3 DNA reads as TGTGCCATCAGGGGAGGGGGTTACGAGCAGTACTTC. This gives the protein CAIRGGGYEQYF.

This clonotype was detected ten times or more. This chain connects TRBV20-1 to TRBJ2-7; D remains unclear. The CDR3 runs to 10 residues. Germline CDR1 is DFQATT and CDR2 is SNEGSKA (reference sequence). Trimming cost V 6 bases and J 4 bases, with 7 bases left between them. The CDR3: CSAALYEQYF. CDR3 sequence (DNA): TGCAGTGCCGCTCTTTACGAGCAGTACTTC.

Many counts were recorded for this clonotype. V is TRBV2 and J is TRBJ1-4; D unclear. Germline CDR1 and CDR2: SNHLY and FYNNEI. The ends were cut back, 6 bases at V and 8 bases at J, with 10 bases in the middle. This CDR3 is built from 12 residues. Here the CDR3 reads CASRTMREKLFF. The CDR3 DNA is TGTGCCAGCAGGACGATGAGGGAAAAACTGTTTTTT.